A single sample is the source of the 9 T cell receptor beta chains below, sequenced in a study of early T cells in non-severe SARS-CoV-2 infection. TCRdb called the 5' RACE reads again in MiXCR, with one record for every CDR3 protein. The sample lists 100,000 to 120,000 distinct CDR3 sequences, 9% to 14% seen once, with 2.5% to 4% in the top ten. The sequenced sample consisted of whole blood. These receptors were collected from an adult who was a healthcare worker with PCR-confirmed SARS-CoV-2 infection or an uninfected control (not recorded which).

In this sample, this clonotype turned up a few times. The chain is built from TRBV5-1 and TRBJ2-1, with TRBD2 matching over 9 bases. From germline, CDR1 is SGHRS and CDR2 YFSETQ. The length of the CDR3 is 16 residues. V gave up 4 bases and J gave up 10 bases; unmatched junction bases: 15. CDR3 nucleotide sequence: TGCGCCAGCAGCCCCACGGAGCGGGGGGCCCAGGAGGAGCAGTTCTTC. Translated: CASSPTERGAQEEQFF.

The chain employs TRBV6-5 and TRBJ1-6; no reliable D call. V lost 3 bases to trimming and J lost 7 bases, with 13 bases between them. Looked up from germline, CDR1 is MNHEY and CDR2 is SVGAGI. CDR3 length: 15 amino acids. CDR3 protein: CASSYRRELNSPLHF. CDR3 nucleotide sequence: TGTGCCAGCAGTTATCGGCGGGAATTAAATTCACCCCTCCACTTT.

This chain's CDR3 is CASRLAGHEQFF. As DNA, the CDR3 is TGTGCCAGTCGTCTCGCGGGGCATGAGCAGTTCTTC. The chain recombines TRBV19 with TRBJ2-1; D is possibly TRBD2 (6 bases). This CDR3 is built from 12 residues. V lost 8 bases and J 8 bases, leaving 13 bases between the germline ends. The germline CDR1 and CDR2 sequences are LNHDA and SQIVND (reference sequence).

This clonotype was seen only a few times. The chain couples TRBV9 to TRBJ1-5, with D unresolved. The V end was cut by 3 bases, the J end by 7 bases, with 8 bases between. This CDR3 has 12 amino acids. Germline V gives CDR1 SGDLS, CDR2 YYNGEE. Written as DNA, the CDR3 is TGTGCCAGCAGCGGGCCCGGACAGCCCCAGCATTTT. This sequence encodes CASSGPGQPQHF.

Ten or more counts support this clonotype. The chain has TRBV11-2 and TRBJ2-1; D assignment may be TRBD1 or TRBD2 (5 bases each). Germline V lookup: CDR1 SGHAT, CDR2 FQNNGV. The CDR3 is 13 residues long. The V end was cut by 7 bases, the J end by 5 bases, with 12 bases between. In nucleotides, the CDR3 is TGTGCCAGCACCCAGCGGACAAACAATGAGCAGTTCTTC. Amino acids: CASTQRTNNEQFF.

This chain links TRBV5-6 with TRBJ1-1; D is unclear. Germline lookup yields CDR1 SGHDT and CDR2 YYEEEE. This CDR3 is built from 14 residues. The V end lost 2 bases, the J end lost 0 bases, and 8 bases lay between the germline ends. DNA of the CDR3: TGTGCCAGCAGCTTTGTCGAGGTGAACACTGAAGCTTTCTTT. Its protein is CASSFVEVNTEAFF.

This clonotype was seen a handful of times. V and J are TRBV12-3 or TRBV12-4 and TRBJ1-2; a possible D gene is TRBD1 (6 bases). The CDR3 contains 13 residues. V lost 6 bases, J lost 4 bases, and 12 bases lay in between. The CDR3 sequence is CASSSTGSYGYTF. DNA of the CDR3: TGTGCCAGCAGCTCCACAGGGTCCTATGGCTACACCTTC.

The chain combines TRBV20-1 with TRBJ2-1, with D perhaps TRBD1 or TRBD2 (5 bases each). The CDR3 sequence is 17 residues long. Germline CDR1 reads DFQATT; CDR2 reads SNEGSKA (reference sequence). V was clipped by 0 bases and J by 5 bases, with 20 bases between them. The CDR3 DNA follows: TGCAGTGCTAGAGAAGCCATTGGGGCGTTGAGGGACAATGAGCAGTTCTTC. Protein product: CSAREAIGALRDNEQFF.

This clonotype was counted many times. The gene calls are TRBV28 and TRBJ1-2; no clear D. The CDR3 runs 13 residues. From germline, CDR1 is MDHEN and CDR2 SYDVKM. V lost 3 bases, J lost 1 base, and 6 bases lay in between. The DNA of the CDR3 is TGTGCCAGCAGTTTGTTGGTTAACTATGGCTACACCTTC. Residues: CASSLLVNYGYTF.